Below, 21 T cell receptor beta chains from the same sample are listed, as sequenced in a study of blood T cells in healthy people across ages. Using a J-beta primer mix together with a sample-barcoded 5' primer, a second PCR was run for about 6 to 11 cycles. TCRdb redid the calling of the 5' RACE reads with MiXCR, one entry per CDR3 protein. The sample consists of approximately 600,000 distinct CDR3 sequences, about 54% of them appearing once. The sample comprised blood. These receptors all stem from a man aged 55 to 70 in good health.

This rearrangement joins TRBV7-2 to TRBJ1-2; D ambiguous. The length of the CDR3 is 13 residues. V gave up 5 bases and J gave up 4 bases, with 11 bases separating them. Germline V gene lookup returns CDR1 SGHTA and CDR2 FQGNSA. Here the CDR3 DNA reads TGTGCCAGCAGCCCCGTGGTTTTCTATGGCTACACCTTC. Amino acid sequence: CASSPVVFYGYTF. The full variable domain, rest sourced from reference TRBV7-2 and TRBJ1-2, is GAGVSQSPSNKVTEKGKDVELRCDPISGHTALYWYRQSLGQGLEFLIYFQGNSAPDKSGLPSDRFSAERTGGSVSTLTIQRTQQEDSAVYLCASSPVVFYGYTFGSGTRLTVV.

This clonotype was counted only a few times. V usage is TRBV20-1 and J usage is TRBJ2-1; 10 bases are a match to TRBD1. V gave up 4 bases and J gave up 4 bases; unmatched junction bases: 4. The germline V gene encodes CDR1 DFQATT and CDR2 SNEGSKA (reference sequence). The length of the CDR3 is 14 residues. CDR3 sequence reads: CSATTGQGYNEQFF. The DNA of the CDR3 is TGCAGTGCTACCACGGGACAGGGGTACAATGAGCAGTTCTTC.

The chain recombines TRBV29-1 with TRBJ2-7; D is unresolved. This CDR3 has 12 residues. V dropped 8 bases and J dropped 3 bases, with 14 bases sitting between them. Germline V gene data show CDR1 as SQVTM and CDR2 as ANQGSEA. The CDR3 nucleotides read TGCAGCCTGAAGGATGGTAGCTACGAGCAGTACTTC. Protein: CSLKDGSYEQYF.

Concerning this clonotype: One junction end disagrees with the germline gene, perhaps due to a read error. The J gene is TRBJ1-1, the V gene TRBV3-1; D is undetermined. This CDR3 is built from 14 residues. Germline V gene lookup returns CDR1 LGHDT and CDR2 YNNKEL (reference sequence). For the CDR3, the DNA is TGTGCCAGCAGTTCTCAACAGAGGAACCCTGAAGCTTTCTTT. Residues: CASSSQQRNPEAFF.

CDR3 bases: TGCAGCCCTCAGGGGTGGGGGGGAGGCACAGATACGCAGTATTTT. It is translated as CSPQGWGGGTDTQYF. The chain combines TRBV29-1 with TRBJ2-3; TRBD2 might be the D (7 bases). V shed 8 bases and J shed 1 base, with 19 bases lying between them. CDR1 is SQVTM, CDR2 ANQGSEA, per germline. This CDR3 contains 15 residues.

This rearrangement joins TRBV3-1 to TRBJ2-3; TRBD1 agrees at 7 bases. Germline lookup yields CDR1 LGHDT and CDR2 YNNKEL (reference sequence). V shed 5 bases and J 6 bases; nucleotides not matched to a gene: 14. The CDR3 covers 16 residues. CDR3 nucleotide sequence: TGTGCCAGCAGCAGCCCCCAGGGACAGAGACTTGATACGCAGTATTTT. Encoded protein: CASSSPQGQRLDTQYF.

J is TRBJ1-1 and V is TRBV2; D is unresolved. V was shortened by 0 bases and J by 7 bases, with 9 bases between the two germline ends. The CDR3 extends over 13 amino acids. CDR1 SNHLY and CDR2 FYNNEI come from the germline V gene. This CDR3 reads CASSEAAGVEAFF. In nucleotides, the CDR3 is TGTGCCAGCAGTGAAGCGGCGGGAGTTGAAGCTTTCTTT.

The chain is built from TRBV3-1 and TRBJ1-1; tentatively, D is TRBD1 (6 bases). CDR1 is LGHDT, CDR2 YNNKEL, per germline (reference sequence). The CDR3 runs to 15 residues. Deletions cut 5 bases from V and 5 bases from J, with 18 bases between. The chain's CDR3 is CASSSGGAVGTEAFF. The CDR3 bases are TGTGCCAGCAGCTCGGGGGGCGCAGTAGGTACTGAAGCTTTCTTT.

CDR3: CASSSVGQGRVGDTQYF. CDR3 bases: TGTGCCAGCAGTTCCGTGGGACAGGGTCGGGTTGGAGATACGCAGTATTTT. The chain has TRBV28 and TRBJ2-3; 9 positions match TRBD1. The V gene's germline CDR1 is MDHEN and CDR2 SYDVKM. V trimming: 4 bases; J trimming: 5 bases; junction bases outside the gene matches: 13. This CDR3 comprises 17 residues.

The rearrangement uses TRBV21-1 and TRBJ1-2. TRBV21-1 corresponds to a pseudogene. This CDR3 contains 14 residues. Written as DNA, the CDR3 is TGTGCCAGCAGCAAACTGCGGAAAATGTATGGCTACACCTTC. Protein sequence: CASSKLRKMYGYTF.

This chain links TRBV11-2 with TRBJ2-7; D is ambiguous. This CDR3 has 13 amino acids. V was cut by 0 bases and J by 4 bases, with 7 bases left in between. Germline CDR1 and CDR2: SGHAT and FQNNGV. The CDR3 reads CASSLDLNYEQYF. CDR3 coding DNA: TGTGCCAGCAGCTTAGATTTGAATTACGAGCAGTACTTC.

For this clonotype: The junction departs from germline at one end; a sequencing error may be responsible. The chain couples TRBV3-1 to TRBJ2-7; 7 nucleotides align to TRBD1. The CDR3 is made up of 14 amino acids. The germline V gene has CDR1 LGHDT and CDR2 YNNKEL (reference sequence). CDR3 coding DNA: TGTGCCAGCGGCCAAGACAGGGCCCTCTACGAGCAGTACTTC. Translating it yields CASGQDRALYEQYF.

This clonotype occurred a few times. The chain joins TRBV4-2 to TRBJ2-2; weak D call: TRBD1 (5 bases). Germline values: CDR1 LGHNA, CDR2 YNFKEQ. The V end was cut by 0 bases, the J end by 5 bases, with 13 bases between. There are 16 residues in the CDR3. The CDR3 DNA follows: TGTGCCAGCAGCCAAGATAGGGGCGAACCTACCGGGGAGCTGTTTTTT. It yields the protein CASSQDRGEPTGELFF.

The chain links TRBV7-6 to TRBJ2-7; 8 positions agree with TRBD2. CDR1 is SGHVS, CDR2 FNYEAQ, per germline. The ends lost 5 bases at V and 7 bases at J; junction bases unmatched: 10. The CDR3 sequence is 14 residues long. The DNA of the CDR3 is TGTGCCAGCAGCGGGCTGCGGGGGGCACGGGAGCAGTACTTC. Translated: CASSGLRGAREQYF.

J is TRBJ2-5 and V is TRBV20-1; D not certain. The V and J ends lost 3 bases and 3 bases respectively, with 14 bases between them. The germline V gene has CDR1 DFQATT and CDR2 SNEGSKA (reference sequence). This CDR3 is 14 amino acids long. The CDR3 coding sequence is TGCAGTGCTAGCGACGGGTCTTGGGAAGAGACCCAGTACTTC. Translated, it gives CSASDGSWEETQYF.

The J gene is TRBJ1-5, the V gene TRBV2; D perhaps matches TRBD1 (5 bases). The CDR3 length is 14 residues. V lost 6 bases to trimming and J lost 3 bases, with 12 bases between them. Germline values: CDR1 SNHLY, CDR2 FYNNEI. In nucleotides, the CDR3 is TGTGCCAGCAGCGGGAACAGGAACAATCAGCCCCAGCATTTT. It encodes CASSGNRNNQPQHF.

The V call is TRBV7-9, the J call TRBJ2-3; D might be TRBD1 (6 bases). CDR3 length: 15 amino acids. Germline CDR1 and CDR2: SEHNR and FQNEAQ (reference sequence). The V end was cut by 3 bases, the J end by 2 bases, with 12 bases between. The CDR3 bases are TGTGCCAGCAGCTTCGCCCGGACAGTCACAGATACGCAGTATTTT. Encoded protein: CASSFARTVTDTQYF. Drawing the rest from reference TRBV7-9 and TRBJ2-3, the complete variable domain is DTGVSQNPRHKITKRGQNVTFRCDPISEHNRLYWYRQTLGQGPEFLTYFQNEAQLEKSRLLSDRFSAERPKGSFSTLEIQRTEQGDSAMYLCASSFARTVTDTQYFGPGTRLTVL.

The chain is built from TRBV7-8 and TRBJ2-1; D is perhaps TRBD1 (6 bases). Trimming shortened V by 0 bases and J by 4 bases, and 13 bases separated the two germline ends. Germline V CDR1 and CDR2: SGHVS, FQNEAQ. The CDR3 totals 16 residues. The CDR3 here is CASSLAARGGYNEQFF. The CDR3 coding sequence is TGTGCCAGCAGCTTAGCCGCCCGAGGGGGTTACAATGAGCAGTTCTTC.

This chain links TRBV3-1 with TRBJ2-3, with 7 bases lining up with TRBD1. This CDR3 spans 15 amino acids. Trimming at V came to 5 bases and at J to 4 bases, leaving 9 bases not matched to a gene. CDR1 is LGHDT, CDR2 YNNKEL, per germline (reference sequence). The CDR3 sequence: CASSIRSQGADTQYF. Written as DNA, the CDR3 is TGTGCCAGCAGCATCAGGAGCCAGGGGGCAGATACGCAGTATTTT.

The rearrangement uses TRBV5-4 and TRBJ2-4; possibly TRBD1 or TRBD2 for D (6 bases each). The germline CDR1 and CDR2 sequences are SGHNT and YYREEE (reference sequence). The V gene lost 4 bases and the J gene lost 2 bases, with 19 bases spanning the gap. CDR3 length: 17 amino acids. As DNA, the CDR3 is TGTGCCAGCAGCCCCGGGGGCCCCCCTATATCCAAAAACATTCAGTACTTC. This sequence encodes CASSPGGPPISKNIQYF.

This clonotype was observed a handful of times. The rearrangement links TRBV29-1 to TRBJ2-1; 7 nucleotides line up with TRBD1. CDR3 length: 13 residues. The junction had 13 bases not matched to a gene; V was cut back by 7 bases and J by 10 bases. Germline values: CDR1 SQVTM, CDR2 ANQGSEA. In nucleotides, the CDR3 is TGCAGCGGGCGGACCACAGGGGATGGCGAGCAGTTCTTC. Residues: CSGRTTGDGEQFF.